This T cell receptor beta chain was documented in a study of blood T cell repertoires in COVID-19 (dated by TCRdb to the early 2020s). Looking at the study overall: Samples covering the acute and convalescent phases of COVID-19 were provided by collaborators in the United States, Italy and Spain. Nearly every sample came with metadata listing a de-identified subject ID, COVID-19 status, age in years and sex. The prospective study material was composed of cDNA or gDNA derived from T cells, B-cell-depleted T cells, or PBMCs. HLA class I and class II types, where available, came from metadata supplied by the sample provider rather than from assay-based typing. Deeply sampled blood TCRbeta repertoires from subjects exposed to, actively infected with, or recovered from COVID-19 were included in the dataset. Samples came from the ongoing ImmuneRACE study (first 160 participants) plus 1,254 subjects from 6 global collaborators. A freely available public database, intended as a resource for researchers studying the immune response to SARS-CoV-2, is where the repertoires were released. Overall results and qualifications from the work: How much clinical and demographic metadata was included differed by source and by participant, and the metadata was provided uncurated.

Another Seattle source contributed samples from volunteer blood donors who had recovered from COVID-19. The collaborating institutions used their own protocols to collect whole blood in K2EDTA tubes. For TCRbeta analysis, collaborator samples were shipped as frozen whole blood, as isolated PBMCs, or as DNA extracted from either sample type. CDR1 SGDLS and CDR2 YYNGEE were looked up in the germline V gene. From cysteine to phenylalanine, the CDR3 is 18 amino acids long. CDR3 DNA only is kept here, 54 bases in frame from base 1. Compared with germline, V lacks 4 bases and J lacks 3 bases; bases without a gene match: 12. TCRbeta CDR3 regions were amplified from genomic DNA using the immunoSEQ Assay, a bias-controlled multiplex PCR. Under the source paper's analysis protocol: The number of nucleated cells in each sample was estimated from the amplification of reference gene primers within the assay. Sequence reads were collapsed and filtered to measure the absolute abundance of every unique TCRbeta CDR3 rearrangement. For each sample, productive Simpson clonality was calculated by taking the square root of Simpson's diversity index across productive rearrangements. TCRdb obtained this table from immuneACCESS and retained in-frame rearrangements with V and J assigned. These tables miss some clones; where compared with another copy, unresolved V genes account for less than half of the shortfall, and the remainder is unexplained. The DNA gave D and trimming, while V, J and clone size come from that table. For this sample the table gives 130,000 to 150,000 clones, of which approximately 87% were detected only once. Of the sample, approximately 40% is held by the ten largest clones.

About this clone: No antigen is known for it. One base away there is no much larger clone; base qualities are not given.

The TCR comes from a man aged 45 to 65 who had recovered from COVID-19. The sequencing sample was made of peripheral blood. Recombination joined TRBV9 with TRBJ2-3, and 12 junctional nucleotides match TRBD2. The CDR3 reads as follows: CASSPFLSSGGATDTQYF. The nucleotide sequence reads TGTGCCAGCAGCCCATTCCTTTCTAGCGGGGGGGCGACAGATACGCAGTATTTT.